This T cell receptor (beta chain) emerged from a study of T cells in Graves' hyperthyroidism and ophthalmopathy. A remark on this clonotype: The antigen is unknown.

This CDR3 has 16 residues. Germline values: CDR1 SGDLS, CDR2 YYNGEE. Trimming cost V 0 bases and J 5 bases, with 15 bases left between them. Among the patients, aged 18 to 65, hyperthyroidism was newly diagnosed and had lasted under 2 months. The study, taken as a whole, reports: Also found in blood were most expanded thyroid clonotypes above 0.001.

The source material, RNA transcripts, was used to amplify TCR beta CDR3 regions. During a first-round RT-PCR of the TCR CDR3, the HTBI primer set was used. Using its own MiXCR run on the multiplex PCR reads, TCRdb lists one record per CDR3 protein. The sample includes 340,000 or so distinct CDR3 sequences, approximately 16% of them seen just once. The chain carries TRBV9 and TRBJ2-1; D perhaps matches TRBD2 (6 bases). The sequenced sample was blood. This sequence originates from a man aged 30 to 39 with Graves' hyperthyroidism. In DNA form, the CDR3 reads TGTGCCAGCAGCGTAGGGTCCGGGACTGGACACAATGAGCAGTTCTTC. Translation gives CASSVGSGTGHNEQFF. The entire variable domain, with the rest obtained from reference TRBV9 and TRBJ2-1, is as follows: DSGVTQTPKHLITATGQRVTLRCSPRSGDLSVYWYQQSLDQGLQFLIQYYNGEERAKGNILERFSAQQFPDLHSELNLSSLELGDSALYFCASSVGSGTGHNEQFFGPGTRLTVL.